The T cell receptor (beta chain) under discussion was sequenced for a study of blood T cell repertoires in COVID-19. Across the whole study: Collection of acute and convalescent COVID-19 samples took place in the United States, Italy and Spain.

The sample holds a few counts of this clone. Per the germline V gene, CDR1 is SGHTA and CDR2 is FQGNSA. V lost 2 bases and J lost 3, with 7 bases in between. The CDR3 length is 13 residues. Clones were read by immunoSEQ multiplex PCR, and TCRdb kept only the in-frame ones, dropping some. The table lists 210,000 or so clones, approximately 84% of them singletons. This TCR derives from a woman aged 65 to 85 with active or convalescent COVID-19. The sample taken for sequencing was peripheral blood. The chain carries TRBV7-2 and TRBJ1-1; no reliable D call. CDR3 in amino acids: CASSLQYYTEAFF. CDR3 DNA sequence: TGTGCCAGCAGCTTACAGTATTACACTGAAGCTTTCTTT. Full variable domain (outside the CDR3, taken from reference TRBV7-2 and TRBJ1-1): GAGVSQSPSNKVTEKGKDVELRCDPISGHTALYWYRQSLGQGLEFLIYFQGNSAPDKSGLPSDRFSAERTGGSVSTLTIQRTQQEDSAVYLCASSLQYYTEAFFGQGTRLTVV.